This TCR beta chain is drawn from a study of response to subunit inactivated influenza vaccine. Study conclusions and caveats: The authors suggested that every seasonal influenza vaccination recruits few new T cells.

Only a few counts were recorded for this clonotype. Antigen unknown. TCRdb independently ran MiXCR on the RT-PCR reads; one entry per CDR3 protein. The sample includes approximately 700,000 distinct CDR3 sequences, approximately 14% of them seen just once. Germline trimming cut 3 bases from V and 2 bases from J; bases unmatched to any gene: 3. Per the germline V gene, CDR1 is SQVTM and CDR2 is ANQGSEA. This CDR3 is 14 amino acids long. The chain carries TRBV29-1 and TRBJ2-1, with TRBD1 matching 8 bases. The sequence was obtained from a man in his fifties who received an inactivated influenza vaccine. The sample was PBMCs from blood, taken less than 15 days before vaccination. The DNA for the CDR3 is TGCAGCGTTGAGCCAGGGGGCGCCTACAATGAGCAGTTCTTC. As protein: CSVEPGGAYNEQFF.